These 22 T cell receptor beta chains came from one sample sequenced in a study of Tregs in tolerant kidney transplant recipients. The assay was immunoSEQ multiplex PCR, and TCRdb's table has in-frame clones only and misses some. The sample contains 35,000 to 50,000 clones, roughly 95% of which appear only once. Their antigens remain unidentified. The sequencing input was Tregs from blood cultured with allogeneic cells. These receptors were taken from a human donor in good health.

The genes are TRBV5-1 and TRBJ1-3; no firm D call. The CDR3 length is 13 residues. With 4 bases removed from V and 1 base from J, the gap between germline ends came to 6 bases. Germline assignment: CDR1 SGHRS and CDR2 YFSETQ. The CDR3 reads CASSTLSGNTIYF. The CDR3 DNA reads as TGCGCCAGCAGCACACTGTCTGGAAACACCATATATTTT.

The genes are TRBV7-9 and TRBJ1-1, with a tentative D call TRBD1 (6 bases). This CDR3 has 14 amino acids. V was cut by 2 bases and J by 7 bases, with 14 bases left in between. Germline assignment: CDR1 SEHNR and CDR2 FQNEAQ (reference sequence). The CDR3 loop reads CASSLSGQSLEAFF. The CDR3 nucleotides are TGTGCCAGCAGCTTATCCGGACAGAGCCTTGAAGCTTTCTTT.

This chain links TRBV2 with TRBJ2-3, with 8 bases that match TRBD1. In germline, CDR1 is SNHLY, CDR2 FYNNEI. The CDR3 loop spans 14 amino acids. V was pared by 8 bases and J by 1 base, with 5 bases of the junction left unmatched. The CDR3, as DNA: TGTGCCAGCCTACGGGGACAGGGCACAGATACGCAGTATTTT. Translating it yields CASLRGQGTDTQYF.

CDR3 region: CASSSAGGGRLAFF. For the CDR3, the DNA is TGTGCCAGCAGCTCCGCAGGGGGCGGAAGGCTGGCTTTCTTT. The chain recombines TRBV5-4 with TRBJ1-1; 8 bases are shared with TRBD1. The CDR3 extends over 14 amino acids. From germline, CDR1 is SGHNT and CDR2 YYREEE (reference sequence). Trimming at V came to 3 bases and at J to 11 bases, leaving 12 bases not matched to a gene.

The chain joins TRBV7-6 to TRBJ2-5, with 11 bases aligning to TRBD2. CDR1 is SGHVS and CDR2 is FNYEAQ in the germline V gene. There are 14 residues in the CDR3. With 5 bases clipped from V and 5 bases from J, the junction kept 4 bases outside the gene matches. CDR3 in amino acids: CASSKTSGGETQYF. For the CDR3, the DNA is TGTGCCAGCAGCAAAACTAGCGGGGGTGAGACCCAGTACTTC.

V usage is TRBV6-5 and J usage is TRBJ1-5, with D uncertain. This CDR3 has 15 residues. Trimming took 6 bases from V and 0 from J, leaving 12 bases between them. Germline V gives CDR1 MNHEY, CDR2 SVGAGI. CDR3 protein: CASSPGRISNQPQHF. The CDR3, as DNA: TGTGCCAGCAGCCCTGGACGGATTAGCAATCAGCCCCAGCATTTT.

The V and J genes are TRBV5-1 and TRBJ2-1, with a possible D match to TRBD2 (6 bases). Germline CDR1 SGHRS, CDR2 YFSETQ. The CDR3 runs 15 residues. V dropped 2 bases and J dropped 4 bases, with 13 bases sitting between them. CDR3 coding DNA: TGCGCCAGCAGCTTCCGGGGGTTGTATTACAATGAGCAGTTCTTC. It specifies CASSFRGLYYNEQFF.

The chain joins TRBV7-2 to TRBJ2-2; D unresolved. The ends were cut back, 3 bases at V and 5 bases at J, with 13 bases in the middle. CDR1 is SGHTA and CDR2 is FQGNSA in the germline V gene. The CDR3 consists of 15 residues. This CDR3 reads CASSFAGTQTGELFF. CDR3 coding DNA: TGTGCCAGCAGCTTCGCCGGAACGCAGACCGGGGAGCTGTTTTTT.

This chain connects TRBV27 to TRBJ1-5; D ambiguous. The CDR3 spans 16 residues. The V gene's germline CDR1 is MNHEY and CDR2 SMNVEV (reference sequence). V gave up 2 bases and J gave up 0 bases, with 11 bases separating them. CDR3 coding DNA: TGTGCCAGCAGTTTAGGAGAGCCGAATAGCAATCAGCCCCAGCATTTT. This encodes CASSLGEPNSNQPQHF.

The V call is TRBV30, the J call TRBJ1-2; D is perhaps TRBD1 (6 bases). CDR1 GTSNPN and CDR2 SVGIG come from the germline V gene (reference sequence). V lost 3 bases and J lost 0, with 11 bases in between. The CDR3 runs to 14 residues. The CDR3 sequence is CAWRRGDPNYGYTF. In DNA form, the CDR3 reads TGTGCCTGGAGAAGGGGGGACCCTAACTATGGCTACACCTTC.

J is TRBJ2-1 and V is TRBV5-1; D not certain. V was cut by 4 bases and J by 3 bases, with 14 bases left in between. There are 15 residues in the CDR3. Germline values: CDR1 SGHRS, CDR2 YFSETQ. CDR3: CASSPPRPLYNEQFF. The DNA of the CDR3 is TGCGCCAGCAGCCCGCCGAGACCCCTCTACAATGAGCAGTTCTTC.

This chain uses TRBV29-1 with TRBJ2-7, with D tentatively TRBD1 or TRBD2 (5 bases each). V gave up 4 bases and J gave up 0 bases, with 10 bases separating them. Germline-derived CDR1 and CDR2 are SQVTM and ANQGSEA. The CDR3 sequence is 13 residues long. In DNA form, the CDR3 reads TGCAGCGTTGGCCGGGACCACTCCTACGAGCAGTACTTC. Its translation is CSVGRDHSYEQYF.

As regards this clone: Relative to the germline gene, one junction end is altered; a read error may explain this. The rearrangement joins TRBV2 to TRBJ1-1, with 8 bases lining up with TRBD1. This CDR3 has 12 residues. Germline values: CDR1 SNHLY, CDR2 FYNNEI. The CDR3 loop reads CASMPEDRAQVF. CDR3 nucleotide sequence: TGTGCCAGTATGCCCGAGGACAGGGCGCAGGTCTTT.

The chain uses TRBV18 and TRBJ2-1, with unresolved D. V was clipped by 1 base and J by 9 bases, with 13 bases between them. Per the germline V gene, CDR1 is KGHSH and CDR2 is LQKENI. CDR3 length: 14 amino acids. The CDR3 is CASSPLRGQVEQFF. CDR3 coding DNA: TGTGCCAGCTCACCACTAAGAGGTCAGGTTGAGCAGTTCTTC. Full variable domain (outside the CDR3, taken from reference TRBV18 and TRBJ2-1): NAGVMQNPRHLVRRRGQEARLRCSPMKGHSHVYWYRQLPEEGLKFMVYLQKENIIDESGMPKERFSAEFPKEGPSILRIQQVVRGDSAAYFCASSPLRGQVEQFFGPGTRLTVL.

The V gene is TRBV27, the J gene TRBJ2-1; 10 bases match TRBD1. V dropped 4 bases and J dropped 3; count of bases not matched to a gene: 3. This CDR3 contains 15 residues. Germline-derived CDR1 and CDR2 are MNHEY and SMNVEV (reference sequence). This CDR3 reads CASSSGQGIYNEQFF. The CDR3 DNA sequence: TGTGCCAGCAGTTCGGGACAGGGGATCTACAATGAGCAGTTCTTC.

This clone occurred once. The chain couples TRBV4-2 to TRBJ2-1; 13 bases are shared with TRBD2. Germline values: CDR1 LGHNA, CDR2 YNFKEQ. The V segment lost 3 bases and the J segment 5 bases; nucleotides outside the gene matches: 1. The CDR3 contains 15 residues. The CDR3 loop reads CASSQGTSGNNEQFF. For the CDR3, the DNA is TGTGCCAGCAGCCAGGGGACTAGCGGGAACAATGAGCAGTTCTTC.

The rearrangement links TRBV25-1 to TRBJ2-6, with D perhaps TRBD1 (6 bases). The CDR3 runs 15 residues. CDR1 is MGHDK and CDR2 is SYGVNS in the germline V gene. Deletions cut 4 bases from V and 2 bases from J, with 9 bases between. The CDR3 DNA reads as TGTGCCAGCAGTGCCCACAGGGCTGGGGCCAACGTCCTGACTTTC. It encodes CASSAHRAGANVLTF. The full variable domain, with the rest looked up from reference TRBV25-1 and TRBJ2-6, is EADIYQTPRYLVIGTGKKITLECSQTMGHDKMYWYQQDPGMELHLIHYSYGVNSTEKGDLSSESTVSRIRTEHFPLTLESARPSHTSQYLCASSAHRAGANVLTFGAGSRLTVL.

This chain uses TRBV25-1 with TRBJ2-2, with TRBD1 matching over 10 bases. The J segment lost 2 bases and the V segment lost 5 bases, leaving 2 bases of the junction unmatched. CDR3 size: 15 residues. CDR1 and CDR2 from the germline V gene are MGHDK and SYGVNS. CDR3 bases: TGTGCCAGCAGTCAGACAGGGGGCAACACCGGGGAGCTGTTTTTT. Translating gives CASSQTGGNTGELFF.

V is TRBV9 and J is TRBJ2-1; 12 nucleotides align to TRBD2. The V gene's germline CDR1 is SGDLS and CDR2 YYNGEE. J was trimmed by 7 bases and V by 1 base; bases with no gene match: 15. The CDR3 runs 19 residues. CDR3 DNA sequence: TGTGCCAGCAGCGTATGGGGCCTAGCGGGGGGGCCTTCGGCTAATGAGCAGTTCTTC. This encodes CASSVWGLAGGPSANEQFF. Full variable domain (remainder filled in from reference TRBV9 and TRBJ2-1): DSGVTQTPKHLITATGQRVTLRCSPRSGDLSVYWYQQSLDQGLQFLIQYYNGEERAKGNILERFSAQQFPDLHSELNLSSLELGDSALYFCASSVWGLAGGPSANEQFFGPGTRLTVL.

This chain uses TRBV12-5 with TRBJ2-3; D possibly uses TRBD1 or TRBD2 (6 bases each). Trimming shortened V by 5 bases and J by 7 bases, and 31 bases separated the two germline ends. This CDR3 has 19 amino acids. CDR1 and CDR2 from the germline V gene are LGHNT and FRNRAP. DNA for the CDR3: TGTGCTAGTGGTGTTAGGGCCGCCGGGGGCGGAGGTAAAGCGAATACGCAGTATTTT. Translating gives CASGVRAAGGGGKANTQYF.

This chain connects TRBV7-6 to TRBJ2-1; D is undetermined. Germline lookup yields CDR1 SGHVS and CDR2 FNYEAQ. V was clipped by 8 bases and J by 0 bases, with 14 bases between them. This CDR3 is 15 amino acids long. This CDR3 is CASGVGRSSYNEQFF. The CDR3, as DNA: TGTGCCAGCGGGGTAGGGCGTAGCTCCTACAATGAGCAGTTCTTC.

This chain uses TRBV7-9 with TRBJ1-1, with TRBD1 matching over 8 bases. CDR1 and CDR2 from the germline V gene are SEHNR and FQNEAQ (reference sequence). The V and J ends lost 1 base and 4 bases, in that order; junction bases with no gene match: 11. The CDR3 is made up of 17 amino acids. CDR3 protein: CASSLGRAGGSGTEAFF. The CDR3 DNA is TGTGCCAGCAGCTTAGGGCGGGCAGGGGGCTCGGGCACTGAAGCTTTCTTT.